Listed below are T cell receptor beta chains from one sample, sequenced in a study of blood T cell repertoires in COVID-19. The assay was immunoSEQ multiplex PCR, and TCRdb's table has in-frame clones only and misses some. The data contain about 280,000 clones, around 88% of them singletons. Input material: PBMCs or T cells enriched from blood (not recorded which). All receptors come from a woman in her thirties or forties who had recovered from COVID-19. CDR3s include the opening cysteine and the closing phenylalanine or tryptophan. A D gene is named only where the DNA matches it firmly. The size field is filled for only some rows; it gives once, few, many or a size class.

CDR3aa | CDR3nt | j_gene | v_gene | abundance | d_gene
CASSWADGVEAFF | TGTGCCAGCAGTTGGGCGGACGGGGTCGAAGCTTTCTTT | TRBJ1-1 | TRBV25-1 | once | .
CASSVGTSGRWRQETQYF | TGTGCCAGCAGCGTAGGGACTAGCGGACGCTGGAGACAAGAGACCCAGTACTTC | TRBJ2-5 | TRBV9 | . | TRBD2
CASSSTITGTGANVLTF | TGTGCCAGCAGTTCGACTATCACGGGGACTGGGGCCAACGTCCTGACTTTC | TRBJ2-6 | TRBV28 | . | .
CSVMGRGGPYNEQFF | TGCAGCGTTATGGGCAGAGGGGGCCCCTACAATGAGCAGTTCTTC | TRBJ2-1 | TRBV29-1 | . | TRBD1
CASSPRTGWYEQYF | TGTGCCAGCAGCCCGAGGACAGGGTGGTACGAGCAGTACTTC | TRBJ2-7 | TRBV7-2 | . | TRBD1
CASSLDSQGAGGYTF | TGCGCCAGCAGCTTGGATAGCCAGGGGGCAGGTGGCTACACCTTC | TRBJ1-2 | TRBV5-1 | . | TRBD1
CASILTGNTEAFF | TGTGCCAGCATCCTTACAGGGAACACTGAAGCTTTCTTT | TRBJ1-1 | TRBV7-2 | . | .
CASSIPGKYGYTF | TGTGCCAGTAGTATCCCAGGGAAATATGGCTACACCTTC | TRBJ1-2 | TRBV19 | . | .
CASSQATGGVYNEQFF | TGTGCCAGCAGCCAGGCGACAGGGGGCGTCTACAATGAGCAGTTCTTC | TRBJ2-1 | TRBV14 | . | TRBD1
CASSQLAGDSYEQYF | TGCGCCAGCAGCCAGCTAGCGGGAGACTCCTACGAGCAGTACTTC | TRBJ2-7 | TRBV4-3 | . | TRBD2
CASSSRGTYEQYF | TGTGCCAGCAGTTCCCGGGGGACCTACGAGCAGTACTTC | TRBJ2-7 | TRBV27 | once | .
CASSLRFGTSGDTDTQYF | TGTGCCAGCAGCCTTCGTTTCGGGACTAGCGGGGACACAGATACGCAGTATTTT | TRBJ2-3 | TRBV3-1/TRBV3-2 | . | TRBD2